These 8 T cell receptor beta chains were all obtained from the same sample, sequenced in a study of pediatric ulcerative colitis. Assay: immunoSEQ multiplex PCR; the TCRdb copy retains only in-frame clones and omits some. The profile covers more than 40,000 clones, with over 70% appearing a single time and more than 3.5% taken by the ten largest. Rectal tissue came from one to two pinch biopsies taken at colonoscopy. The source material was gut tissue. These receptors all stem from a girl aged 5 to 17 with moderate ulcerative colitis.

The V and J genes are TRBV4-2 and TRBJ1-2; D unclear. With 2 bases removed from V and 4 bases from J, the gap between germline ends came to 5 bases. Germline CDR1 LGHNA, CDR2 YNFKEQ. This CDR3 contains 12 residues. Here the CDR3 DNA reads TGTGCCAGCAGCCAAAACCTCTATGGCTACACCTTC. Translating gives CASSQNLYGYTF.

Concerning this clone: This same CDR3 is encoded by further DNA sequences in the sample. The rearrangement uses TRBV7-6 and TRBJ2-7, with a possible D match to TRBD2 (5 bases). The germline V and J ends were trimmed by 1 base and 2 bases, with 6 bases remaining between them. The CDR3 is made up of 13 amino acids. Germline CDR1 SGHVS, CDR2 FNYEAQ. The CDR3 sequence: CASSLGEPYEQYF. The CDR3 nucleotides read TGTGCCAGCAGCTTAGGGGAGCCCTACGAGCAGTACTTC. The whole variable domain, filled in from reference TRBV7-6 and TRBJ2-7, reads GAGVSQSPRYKVTKRGQDVALRCDPISGHVSLYWYRQALGQGPEFLTYFNYEAQQDKSGLPNDRFSAERPEGSISTLTIQRTEQRDSAMYRCASSLGEPYEQYFGPGTRLTVT.

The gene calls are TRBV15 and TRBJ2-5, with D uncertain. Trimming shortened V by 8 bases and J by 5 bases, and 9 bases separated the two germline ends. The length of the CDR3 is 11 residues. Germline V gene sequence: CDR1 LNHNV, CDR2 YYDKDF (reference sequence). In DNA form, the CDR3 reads TGTGCCACCGGCCGGGCGGAGACCCAGTACTTC. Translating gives CATGRAETQYF. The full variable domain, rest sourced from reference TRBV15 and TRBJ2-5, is DAMVIQNPRYQVTQFGKPVTLSCSQTLNHNVMYWYQQKSSQAPKLLFHYYDKDFNNEADTPDNFQSRRPNTSFCFLDIRSPGLGDTAMYLCATGRAETQYFGPGTRLLVL.

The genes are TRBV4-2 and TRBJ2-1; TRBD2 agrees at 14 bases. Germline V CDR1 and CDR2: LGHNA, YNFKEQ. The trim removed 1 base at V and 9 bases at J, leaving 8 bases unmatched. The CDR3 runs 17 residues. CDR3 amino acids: CASSQAGLAGAQGEQFF. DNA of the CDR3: TGTGCCAGCAGCCAAGCGGGACTAGCGGGGGCCCAGGGTGAGCAGTTCTTC.

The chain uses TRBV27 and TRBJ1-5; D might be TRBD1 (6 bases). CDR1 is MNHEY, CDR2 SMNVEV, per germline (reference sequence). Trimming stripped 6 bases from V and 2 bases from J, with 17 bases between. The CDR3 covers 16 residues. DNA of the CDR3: TGTGCCAGCAGGGACAGTCCAGATGGGGGCAATCAGCCCCAGCATTTT. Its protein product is CASRDSPDGGNQPQHF.

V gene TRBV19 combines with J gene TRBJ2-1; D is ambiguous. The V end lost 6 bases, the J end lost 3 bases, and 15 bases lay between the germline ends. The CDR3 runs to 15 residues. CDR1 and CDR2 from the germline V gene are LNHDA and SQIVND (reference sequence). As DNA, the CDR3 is TGTGCCAGTAGCCCCTGGGCGGCTGGCTACAATGAGCAGTTCTTC. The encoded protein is CASSPWAAGYNEQFF.

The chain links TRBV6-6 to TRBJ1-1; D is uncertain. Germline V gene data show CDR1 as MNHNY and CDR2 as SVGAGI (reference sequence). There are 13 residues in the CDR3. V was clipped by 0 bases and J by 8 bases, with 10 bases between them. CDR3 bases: TGTGCCAGCAGTTACTCGATAAGGCAGGAAGCTTTCTTT. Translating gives CASSYSIRQEAFF.

CDR3 loop: CAWTPVNTEAFF. The CDR3 DNA follows: TGTGCCTGGACTCCGGTGAACACTGAAGCTTTCTTT. The gene calls are TRBV30 and TRBJ1-1; no clear D. The CDR3 has 12 amino acids. Trimming stripped 4 bases from V and 0 bases from J, with 6 bases between. CDR1 GTSNPN and CDR2 SVGIG come from the germline V gene (reference sequence).